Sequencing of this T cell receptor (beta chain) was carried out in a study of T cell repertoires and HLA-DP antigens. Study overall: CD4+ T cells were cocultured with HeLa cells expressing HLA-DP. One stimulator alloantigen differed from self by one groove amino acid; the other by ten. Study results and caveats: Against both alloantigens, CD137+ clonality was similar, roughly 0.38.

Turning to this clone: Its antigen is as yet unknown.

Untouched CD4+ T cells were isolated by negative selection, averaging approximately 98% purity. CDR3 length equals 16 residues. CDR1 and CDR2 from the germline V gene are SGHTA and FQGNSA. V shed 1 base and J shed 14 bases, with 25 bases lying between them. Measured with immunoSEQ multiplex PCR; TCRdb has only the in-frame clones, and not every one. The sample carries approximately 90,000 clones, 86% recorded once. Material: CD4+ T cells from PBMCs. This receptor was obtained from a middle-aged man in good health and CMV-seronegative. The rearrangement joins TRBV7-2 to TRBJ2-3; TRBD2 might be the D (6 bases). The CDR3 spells CASSLVWASEGPTPYF. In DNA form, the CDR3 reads TGTGCCAGCAGCTTAGTATGGGCTAGCGAGGGACCCACCCCGTATTTT.